A selection of T cell receptor beta chains follows, all from one sample in a study of blood T cell repertoires in COVID-19. The data were produced by immunoSEQ multiplex PCR, yet TCRdb's version contains in-frame clones alone and is incomplete. The repertoire holds roughly 260,000 clones, with 79% as singletons. Sequencing input: peripheral blood. These TCRs come from a woman aged 40-49 years with active or convalescent COVID-19. Both conserved end residues are part of each CDR3. The order of the fields is V gene, J gene, D gene, clone size, CDR3 DNA, CDR3 protein. D genes are given only for firm matches. A row's size may be missing; if present it is once, few, many or a size class.

v_gene: TRBV27; j_gene: TRBJ2-2; d_gene: TRBD2; abundance: -; CDR3nt: TGTGCCAGCAGTCCCCGCCGGACTAGCGGGGTTACAAACACCGGGGAGCTGTTTTTT; CDR3aa: CASSPRRTSGVTNTGELFF
v_gene: TRBV27; j_gene: TRBJ1-1; d_gene: -; abundance: once; CDR3nt: TGTGCCAGCAGCTCCGTCTTAGGGGTCACTGAAGCTTTCTTT; CDR3aa: CASSSVLGVTEAFF
v_gene: TRBV5-6; j_gene: TRBJ1-5; d_gene: TRBD1; abundance: -; CDR3nt: TGTGCCAGCACCTTGGGACAGGGGGATCATCAGCCCCAGCATTTT; CDR3aa: CASTLGQGDHQPQHF
v_gene: TRBV6-5; j_gene: TRBJ1-5; d_gene: TRBD1; abundance: -; CDR3nt: TGTGCCAGCAGTAGACAGGGGAACAATCAGCCCCAGCATTTT; CDR3aa: CASSRQGNNQPQHF
v_gene: TRBV19; j_gene: TRBJ1-2; d_gene: TRBD1; abundance: -; CDR3nt: TGTGCCAGTGGAGGACAGGGGAGTGGCTACACCTTC; CDR3aa: CASGGQGSGYTF
v_gene: TRBV18; j_gene: TRBJ2-3; d_gene: -; abundance: many; CDR3nt: TGTGCCAGCTCACCAAGGACGGAGGCCACAGATACGCAGTATTTT; CDR3aa: CASSPRTEATDTQYF
v_gene: TRBV6-5; j_gene: TRBJ1-3; d_gene: -; abundance: -; CDR3nt: TGTGCCAGCTTCTCCGCGGGGTCTGGAAACACCATATATTTT; CDR3aa: CASFSAGSGNTIYF
v_gene: TRBV2; j_gene: TRBJ2-5; d_gene: -; abundance: once; CDR3nt: TGTGCCAGCAGTGTCTTGGGGGGCCAAGAGACCCAGTACTTC; CDR3aa: CASSVLGGQETQYF
v_gene: TRBV19; j_gene: TRBJ2-3; d_gene: -; abundance: -; CDR3nt: TGTGCCAGTAGTCGGACAGACACAGATACGCAGTATTTT; CDR3aa: CASSRTDTDTQYF
v_gene: TRBV7-3; j_gene: TRBJ2-5; d_gene: -; abundance: -; CDR3nt: TGTGCCAGCAGCTTAGGTGGGAGCACCCAAGAGACCCAGTACTTC; CDR3aa: CASSLGGSTQETQYF
v_gene: TRBV10-3; j_gene: TRBJ1-6; d_gene: TRBD1; abundance: -; CDR3nt: TGTGCCATCAGTGCGGGACAGGGGTTTAATTCACCCCTCCACTTT; CDR3aa: CAISAGQGFNSPLHF
v_gene: TRBV2; j_gene: TRBJ2-7; d_gene: TRBD1; abundance: -; CDR3nt: TGTGCCAGCAGTCAAGAGGGACAGAGCTCCTACGAGCAGTACTTC; CDR3aa: CASSQEGQSSYEQYF
v_gene: TRBV4-1; j_gene: TRBJ2-2; d_gene: -; abundance: -; CDR3nt: TGCGCCAGCAGCCAAGCGACTAGGAACACCGGGGAGCTGTTTTTT; CDR3aa: CASSQATRNTGELFF
v_gene: TRBV29-1; j_gene: TRBJ2-4; d_gene: TRBD1; abundance: few; CDR3nt: TGCAGCGCTGGACAGGGGACGGGTGCCAAAAACATTCAGTACTTC; CDR3aa: CSAGQGTGAKNIQYF
v_gene: TRBV2; j_gene: TRBJ1-1; d_gene: TRBD1; abundance: -; CDR3nt: TGTGCCAGCAGTGAGGAGACAGGGGGCACTGAAGCTTTCTTT; CDR3aa: CASSEETGGTEAFF
v_gene: TRBV10-3; j_gene: TRBJ1-5; d_gene: TRBD1; abundance: -; CDR3nt: TGTGCCATCAGTACGGACAGGGGCGACCAGCCCCAGCATTTT; CDR3aa: CAISTDRGDQPQHF
v_gene: TRBV28; j_gene: TRBJ1-2; d_gene: -; abundance: -; CDR3nt: TGTGCCAGCAGTTTGCAGGTCGGTGGCTACACCTTC; CDR3aa: CASSLQVGGYTF
v_gene: TRBV9; j_gene: TRBJ2-1; d_gene: TRBD2; abundance: few; CDR3nt: TGTGCCAGCAGCCTCGGGGCTAGCGGGGGATACAATGAGCAGTTCTTC; CDR3aa: CASSLGASGGYNEQFF
v_gene: TRBV28; j_gene: TRBJ1-5; d_gene: -; abundance: -; CDR3nt: TGTGCCAGCACTGACGGGGGCAATCAGCCCCAGCATTTT; CDR3aa: CASTDGGNQPQHF
v_gene: TRBV27; j_gene: TRBJ1-5; d_gene: -; abundance: -; CDR3nt: TGTGCCAGCAGTTCACGGGCCTTCGGGGGCAATCAGCCCCAGCATTTT; CDR3aa: CASSSRAFGGNQPQHF
v_gene: TRBV18; j_gene: TRBJ1-2; d_gene: TRBD1; abundance: -; CDR3nt: TGTGCCAGCTCACCTTCCCGGGACAGGGGCTATGGCTACACCTTC; CDR3aa: CASSPSRDRGYGYTF
v_gene: TRBV28; j_gene: TRBJ1-1; d_gene: -; abundance: -; CDR3nt: TGTGCCAGCATCCAGGAGGGCACTGAAGCTTTCTTT; CDR3aa: CASIQEGTEAFF
v_gene: TRBV7-3; j_gene: TRBJ2-3; d_gene: TRBD1; abundance: -; CDR3nt: TGTGCCAGCAGCTTAACGGGACAGGGAACAGATACGCAGTATTTT; CDR3aa: CASSLTGQGTDTQYF
v_gene: TRBV27; j_gene: TRBJ1-1; d_gene: -; abundance: -; CDR3nt: TGTGCCAGCAGCCACGCAGGGACTGAAGCTTTCTTT; CDR3aa: CASSHAGTEAFF
v_gene: TRBV5-1; j_gene: TRBJ1-2; d_gene: -; abundance: -; CDR3nt: TGCGCCAGCAGCTTGTGGGGGGGTGGAACGGATGGCTACACCTTC; CDR3aa: CASSLWGGGTDGYTF
v_gene: TRBV5-1; j_gene: TRBJ2-2; d_gene: TRBD1; abundance: -; CDR3nt: TGCGCCAGCAGCACAGGACAGGGCGGGGAGCTGTTTTTT; CDR3aa: CASSTGQGGELFF
v_gene: TRBV3-1/TRBV3-2; j_gene: TRBJ1-5; d_gene: -; abundance: -; CDR3nt: TGTGCCAGCAGCCAAGGAGACAGCCTCAGGGCCCAGCATTTT; CDR3aa: CASSQGDSLRAQHF
v_gene: TRBV4-1; j_gene: TRBJ1-6; d_gene: TRBD1; abundance: -; CDR3nt: TGCGCCAGCAGCCAAGGACAGGGGGCTAGTTCACCCCTCCACTTT; CDR3aa: CASSQGQGASSPLHF
v_gene: TRBV14; j_gene: TRBJ1-5; d_gene: -; abundance: -; CDR3nt: TGTGCCAGCACCACAAGACTCGCCAAGGCCAATCAGCCCCAGCATTTT; CDR3aa: CASTTRLAKANQPQHF
v_gene: TRBV5-6; j_gene: TRBJ1-5; d_gene: -; abundance: -; CDR3nt: TGTGCCAGCAGCTTTTCCGGGGATAGCAATCAGCCCCAGCATTTT; CDR3aa: CASSFSGDSNQPQHF
v_gene: TRBV30; j_gene: TRBJ1-2; d_gene: -; abundance: -; CDR3nt: TGTGCCTGGCGCAGTTATGGCTACACCTTC; CDR3aa: CAWRSYGYTF
v_gene: TRBV6-2/TRBV6-3; j_gene: TRBJ1-2; d_gene: -; abundance: few; CDR3nt: TGTGCCAGCAGTTACAGAATCTTTCGGGAAGGCTATGGCTACACCTTC; CDR3aa: CASSYRIFREGYGYTF
v_gene: TRBV12-3/TRBV12-4; j_gene: TRBJ1-2; d_gene: -; abundance: -; CDR3nt: TGTGCCAGCAGTTTTCTCCCTTTTCGGGGCTACACCTTC; CDR3aa: CASSFLPFRGYTF
v_gene: TRBV6-1; j_gene: TRBJ1-5; d_gene: -; abundance: -; CDR3nt: TGTGCCAGCAGTGAAGCATACAGAAATCAGCCCCAGCATTTT; CDR3aa: CASSEAYRNQPQHF
v_gene: TRBV28; j_gene: TRBJ2-5; d_gene: TRBD1; abundance: -; CDR3nt: TGTGCCAGTCGACGACCGGACAGGATTGACGAGACCCAGTACTTC; CDR3aa: CASRRPDRIDETQYF
v_gene: TRBV10-3; j_gene: TRBJ2-2; d_gene: -; abundance: -; CDR3nt: TGTGCCATCAGTCGAGCGGGGAACACCGGGGAGCTGTTTTTT; CDR3aa: CAISRAGNTGELFF
v_gene: TRBV10-3; j_gene: TRBJ1-4; d_gene: -; abundance: -; CDR3nt: TGTGCCATCAGTGACAGGGAAAATGAAAAACTGTTTTTT; CDR3aa: CAISDRENEKLFF
v_gene: TRBV19; j_gene: TRBJ1-1; d_gene: TRBD1; abundance: -; CDR3nt: TGTGCCAGTAGTACCCCCGGACAGGTCGCCGTGAACACTGAAGCTTTCTTT; CDR3aa: CASSTPGQVAVNTEAFF
v_gene: TRBV9; j_gene: TRBJ1-2; d_gene: -; abundance: -; CDR3nt: TGTGCCAGCAGCGTAGTTTCCCGGGGAGCGGGCTACACCTTC; CDR3aa: CASSVVSRGAGYTF
v_gene: TRBV7-9; j_gene: TRBJ2-7; d_gene: -; abundance: -; CDR3nt: TGTGCCAGCAGTTCCCGACAGGCTTTGCCCTACGAGCAGTACTTC; CDR3aa: CASSSRQALPYEQYF
v_gene: TRBV12-3/TRBV12-4; j_gene: TRBJ1-1; d_gene: -; abundance: -; CDR3nt: TGTGCCAGCAGTGAGAGGGTAGGAGCTTTCTTT; CDR3aa: CASSERVGAFF